These T cell receptor beta chains were read from a single sample in a study of blood T cell repertoires in COVID-19. The data were produced by immunoSEQ multiplex PCR, yet TCRdb's version contains in-frame clones alone and is incomplete. This table has about 160,000 clones, less than 85% appearing once. Sequencing was done on a sample of PBMCs or T cells enriched from blood (not recorded which). These receptors were collected from a man in his 60s who had recovered from COVID-19. Both conserved end residues are part of each CDR3. A D gene is named only where the DNA matches it firmly. Expanded clones get a size class; other rows say once, few or many, or leave the size out.

v_gene	j_gene	d_gene	abundance	CDR3aa	CDR3nt
TRBV2	TRBJ1-6	NA	NA	CASSRQYNSPLHF	TGTGCCAGCAGTCGACAGTATAATTCACCCCTCCACTTT
TRBV19	TRBJ2-1	TRBD2	few	CASSSPLSGRGNEQFF	TGTGCCAGTAGTAGCCCCTTGAGCGGGAGGGGAAATGAGCAGTTCTTC
TRBV15	TRBJ2-3	NA	NA	CATSRDTADTQYF	TGTGCCACCAGCAGAGATACGGCAGATACGCAGTATTTT
TRBV7-2	TRBJ1-2	TRBD1	NA	CASSPRTGSTYGYTF	TGTGCCAGCAGCCCCAGGACAGGGTCCACCTATGGCTACACCTTC
TRBV27	TRBJ2-2	NA	NA	CASSRELFF	TGTGCCAGCAGCAGGGAGCTGTTTTTT
TRBV6-6	TRBJ1-1	TRBD1	once	CASSYRRGDTEAFF	TGTGCCAGCAGTTACCGCAGGGGGGACACTGAAGCTTTCTTT
TRBV28	TRBJ2-1	NA	NA	CASSLGGTIWDEQFF	TGTGCCAGCAGCTTAGGAGGGACGATTTGGGATGAGCAGTTCTTC
TRBV7-6	TRBJ2-5	TRBD2	few	CASSPSGSKETQYF	TGTGCCAGCTCGCCTAGCGGGAGTAAAGAGACCCAGTACTTC
TRBV5-5	TRBJ2-7	NA	NA	CASSLLVSGDRQVYEQYF	TGTGCCAGCAGCTTGTTGGTATCGGGCGACAGACAAGTCTACGAGCAGTACTTC
TRBV2	TRBJ2-3	NA	NA	CASTILTGSTDTQYF	TGTGCCAGCACGATTTTAACAGGTAGCACAGATACGCAGTATTTT
TRBV28	TRBJ1-2	NA	NA	CASSLMSYGYTF	TGTGCCAGCAGTTTAATGAGCTATGGCTACACCTTC
TRBV12-3/TRBV12-4	TRBJ2-1	TRBD2	NA	CASNRLADNEQFF	TGTGCCAGCAATCGACTAGCGGACAATGAGCAGTTCTTC
TRBV18	TRBJ2-7	NA	NA	CASSPTRDSYEQYF	TGTGCCAGCTCACCAACTCGAGACTCCTACGAGCAGTACTTC
TRBV18	TRBJ1-1	NA	NA	CASSPRQVNTEAFF	TGTGCCAGCTCACCACGACAGGTGAACACTGAAGCTTTCTTT
TRBV18	TRBJ1-2	NA	NA	CASSKNRANYGYTF	TGTGCCAGCTCAAAAAACAGAGCTAACTATGGCTACACCTTC
TRBV30	TRBJ2-1	TRBD2	NA	CAWRPSGGPHNEQFF	TGTGCCTGGAGGCCCAGCGGGGGGCCCCACAATGAGCAGTTCTTC
TRBV27	TRBJ1-2	TRBD1	once	CASSSSRDRATNYGYTF	TGTGCCAGCAGTTCCTCGCGGGACAGGGCCACTAACTATGGCTACACCTTC
TRBV2	TRBJ2-7	NA	NA	CASSEVGPKYF	TGTGCCAGCAGTGAAGTGGGCCCCAAGTACTTC
TRBV28	TRBJ1-5	NA	NA	CASYEGSNQPQHF	TGTGCCAGCTATGAGGGTAGCAATCAGCCCCAGCATTTT
TRBV5-6	TRBJ2-1	NA	NA	CASSLSRTYNEQFF	TGTGCCAGCAGCTTGAGTCGCACTTACAATGAGCAGTTCTTC
TRBV7-6	TRBJ2-6	NA	NA	CASSLTAGANVLTF	TGTGCCAGCAGCTTGACAGCTGGGGCCAACGTCCTGACTTTC
TRBV18	TRBJ2-2	TRBD2	NA	CASSPPASGATGELFF	TGTGCCAGCTCACCACCGGCTAGCGGGGCCACCGGGGAGCTGTTTTTT
TRBV7-6	TRBJ2-7	TRBD1	NA	CASSTRTGPYEQYF	TGTGCCAGCAGCACCAGGACAGGGCCCTACGAGCAGTACTTC
TRBV9	TRBJ2-3	NA	NA	CASSVNSGGGTDTQYF	TGTGCCAGCAGCGTAAATAGTGGCGGTGGCACAGATACGCAGTATTTT
TRBV3-1/TRBV3-2	TRBJ2-1	TRBD2	NA	CASSQRFSETSGIGKFF	TGTGCCAGCAGCCAAAGGTTTTCCGAGACTAGCGGGATTGGAAAGTTCTTC
TRBV10-3	TRBJ1-2	NA	NA	CAISEWTENYGYTF	TGTGCCATCAGTGAGTGGACAGAGAACTATGGCTACACCTTC
TRBV3-1/TRBV3-2	TRBJ2-4	TRBD2	NA	CASSQEEVRTSGGWILAKNIQYF	TGTGCCAGCAGCCAAGAGGAAGTAAGGACTAGCGGGGGGTGGATATTAGCCAAAAACATTCAGTACTTC
TRBV19	TRBJ2-2	NA	NA	CASTSGGELFF	TGTGCCAGTACCTCAGGTGGGGAGCTGTTTTTT
TRBV2	TRBJ1-5	NA	few	CASSVSGGQPQHF	TGTGCCAGCAGTGTTTCAGGAGGACAGCCCCAGCATTTT
TRBV5-5	TRBJ2-5	TRBD2	few	CASSLAGLATETQYF	TGTGCCAGCAGCCTAGCGGGACTAGCGACAGAGACCCAGTACTTC
TRBV6-5	TRBJ1-5	NA	few	CASSYSAGDQPQHF	TGTGCCAGCAGTTACTCGGCAGGGGATCAGCCCCAGCATTTT
TRBV7-8	TRBJ2-5	NA	NA	CASSLQEQETQYF	TGTGCCAGCAGCTTGCAGGAACAAGAGACCCAGTACTTC